The T cell receptor (beta chain) described here comes from a study of OX40 agonist ivuxolimab in advanced cancers. Here immunoSEQ multiplex PCR was the method, and the copy in TCRdb shows in-frame clones only, minus some. The sample yields around 61,000 clones, roughly 80% seen once. V was clipped by 8 bases and J by 2 bases, with 13 bases between them. The germline V gene has CDR1 SGHDT and CDR2 YYEEEE. This CDR3 comprises 13 residues. This clone is a singleton in its sample. V usage is TRBV5-6 and J usage is TRBJ2-5; possibly TRBD1 or TRBD2 for D (6 bases each). This TCR was recovered from an adult with an advanced solid tumor such as melanoma, head and neck, liver or kidney cancer. The starting material was CD4+ or CD8+ T cells sorted from blood, obtained in a trial of the OX40 agonist ivuxolimab. CDR3 sequence reads: CARTGAPQETQYF. In DNA form, the CDR3 reads TGTGCCAGAACGGGGGCCCCACAAGAGACCCAGTACTTC. Full variable domain (rest looked up from reference TRBV5-6 and TRBJ2-5): DAGVTQSPTHLIKTRGQQVTLRCSPKSGHDTVSWYQQALGQGPQFIFQYYEEEERQRGNFPDRFSGHQFPNYSSELNVNALLLGDSALYLCARTGAPQETQYFGPGTRLLVL.